This TCR beta chain was profiled in a study of CD8 T cells in Susac syndrome. Whole-study results and caveats: By the study's own acknowledgment, its TCR sequencing and HLA analysis included relatively few individuals.

Reverse transcription of roughly 0.5 to 1 ug RNA used random hexamers. The CDR3 of TCR beta was amplified by immunoSEQ multiplex PCR across 54 Vbeta and 13 Jbeta. TCRdb reprocessed the immunoSEQ multiplex PCR reads with MiXCR, giving one entry per CDR3 protein. The sample comprises some 110,000 distinct CDR3 sequences, around 94% of which are singletons, and 0.085% to 0.09% rests with the top ten. Germline values: CDR1 SNHLY, CDR2 FYNNEI. This CDR3 comprises 13 residues. V lost 3 bases to trimming and J lost 0 bases, with 5 bases between them. A word on this clonotype: Its antigen is as yet unknown.

FACS enriched CD8+ TEMRA cells, while bulk CD8+ and CD4+ were negatively isolated. Sequencing was done on a sample of CD4+ T cells from PBMCs. The chain joins TRBV2 to TRBJ1-2; D uncertain. The TCR comes from a human donor in good health. The DNA of the CDR3 is TGTGCCAGCAGTGATGAGGCTAACTATGGCTACACCTTC. This codes for CASSDEANYGYTF.